This T cell receptor (beta chain) is from a study of shared clonotypes between healthy human individuals. Regarding the study as a whole: Sharing across several donors was seen in around 5.1% of naive CD4 clonotypes. Large depth notwithstanding, sorted-subset sequencing proved incomplete by rarefaction.

On this clone: Antigen unknown.

As processed by the authors: From ImmunoSEQ came sequences covering only the junction and carrying no quality scores, so filtering differed. Libraries were prepared by immunoSEQ multiplex PCR; TCRdb keeps only in-frame clonotypes and omits some of them. That table supplies the V and J calls and clone size; D and trimming were determined from the DNA. In the table there are approximately 2,300,000 clones, about 90% of which are singletons. It was into CD45RA+ naive and CD45RA-negative memory subsets that the CD4+ cells were split. The CDR3 spans 12 residues. Trimming pared 1 base from V and 14 bases from J, leaving 15 bases between. Germline loops: CDR1 SQVTM, CDR2 ANQGSEA.

Material for sequencing was naive CD4+ T cells from PBMCs. As for subset: CD45RA+ positively selected. This sequence joins TRBV29-1 and TRBJ2-1; no clear D. This clonotype was sampled from a man between 18 and 29 years old in good health. Some clones in this sample may be carry-over from other donors' samples. Here the CDR3 DNA reads TGCAGCGTTGAAGGGGGTGGGCTCATTAAGTTCTTC. Its protein product is CSVEGGGLIKFF.